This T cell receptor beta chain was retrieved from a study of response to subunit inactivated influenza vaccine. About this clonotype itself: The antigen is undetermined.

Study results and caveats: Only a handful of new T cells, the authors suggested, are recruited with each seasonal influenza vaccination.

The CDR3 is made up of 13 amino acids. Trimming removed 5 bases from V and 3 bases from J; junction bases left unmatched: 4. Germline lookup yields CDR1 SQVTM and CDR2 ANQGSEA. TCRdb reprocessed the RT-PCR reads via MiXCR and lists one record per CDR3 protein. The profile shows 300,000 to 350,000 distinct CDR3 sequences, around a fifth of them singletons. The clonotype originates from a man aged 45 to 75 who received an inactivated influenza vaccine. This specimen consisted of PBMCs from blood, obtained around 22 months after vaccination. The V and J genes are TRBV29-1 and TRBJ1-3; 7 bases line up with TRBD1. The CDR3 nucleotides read TGCAGCGTTCTCCAGGGGGTTGGAAACACCATATATTTT. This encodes CSVLQGVGNTIYF.